This T cell receptor (beta chain) was retrieved from a study of shared clonotypes between healthy human individuals. Data came from immunoSEQ multiplex PCR; TCRdb stores just in-frame clones and leaves some out. The repertoire holds about 960,000 clones, with over 60% as singletons. Germline-derived CDR1 and CDR2 are SNHLY and FYNNEI. The V gene lost 2 bases and the J gene lost 3 bases, with 13 bases spanning the gap. The CDR3 loop spans 15 amino acids. Study conclusions and caveats: Non-shared clonotypes had lower generation probabilities than those shared by all four donors. The sharing of approximately 4.6% of naive CD4 clonotypes was seen across a handful of donors.

About this clone: Its antigen is still unknown.

The source of this sequence is a man younger than 30 in good health. V usage is TRBV2 and J usage is TRBJ1-2, with D perhaps TRBD1 (6 bases). Sequencing was carried out using memory CD4+ T cells sorted from blood. Noted subset: CD45RA-negative fraction. In DNA form, the CDR3 reads TGTGCCAGCAGTGAACGTGGACAGTCTTACTATGGCTACACCTTC. Translating gives CASSERGQSYYGYTF.